Listed below are T cell receptor beta chains from one sample, sequenced in a study of T cell responses to AZD1222 COVID-19 vaccine. Sequencing used immunoSEQ multiplex PCR; TCRdb keeps in-frame clones, though not all of them. The sample comprises approximately 130,000 clones, roughly 86% of which are singletons, and roughly 5.2% rests with the top ten. The sequenced sample was peripheral blood, obtained 28 days after the second AZD1222 dose. The receptors originated from an adult who received the AZD1222 COVID-19 vaccine. Each CDR3 is given with its conserved first and last residue. The order of the fields is D gene, clone size, J gene, V gene, CDR3 DNA, CDR3 protein. D genes are given only for firm matches. Rows may omit the clone size; those that give it use once, few, many or a size class.

d_gene: .
abundance: .
j_gene: TRBJ1-1
v_gene: TRBV4-1
CDR3nt: TGCGCCAGCAGCCAAGAGAGGACAGCCCCCCATGGAGCTTTCTTT
CDR3aa: CASSQERTAPHGAFF

d_gene: TRBD1
abundance: .
j_gene: TRBJ1-4
v_gene: TRBV6-6
CDR3nt: TGTGCCAGCAGTTACTCAGGGGGCGAAAAACTGTTTTTT
CDR3aa: CASSYSGGEKLFF

d_gene: .
abundance: .
j_gene: TRBJ1-6
v_gene: TRBV7-2
CDR3nt: TGTGCCAGTTCTTTGCATGCTGCATCACCCCTCCACTTT
CDR3aa: CASSLHAASPLHF

d_gene: TRBD2
abundance: once
j_gene: TRBJ2-3
v_gene: TRBV15
CDR3nt: TGTGCCACCAGCAGAGGGGGCGGGGGGGTTTGGTATACGCAGTATTTT
CDR3aa: CATSRGGGGVWYTQYF

d_gene: .
abundance: .
j_gene: TRBJ1-2
v_gene: TRBV29-1
CDR3nt: TGCAGCGTAATAAAAGGTGGGACGCACGTCGGCTACACCTTC
CDR3aa: CSVIKGGTHVGYTF

d_gene: .
abundance: .
j_gene: TRBJ1-2
v_gene: TRBV28
CDR3nt: TGTGCCAGCAGAACCATGGGTAACTATGGCTACACCTTC
CDR3aa: CASRTMGNYGYTF

d_gene: .
abundance: .
j_gene: TRBJ1-1
v_gene: TRBV6-2/TRBV6-3
CDR3nt: TGTGCCAGCAGTTACAGGGGTTACACTGAAGCTTTCTTT
CDR3aa: CASSYRGYTEAFF

d_gene: .
abundance: .
j_gene: TRBJ2-3
v_gene: TRBV5-1
CDR3nt: TGCGCCAGCAGCTTGGAAGGGTTAGATACGCAGTATTTT
CDR3aa: CASSLEGLDTQYF

d_gene: TRBD1
abundance: .
j_gene: TRBJ2-3
v_gene: TRBV5-1
CDR3nt: TGCGCCAGCAGCGAGGACAGGCCAGATACGCAGTATTTT
CDR3aa: CASSEDRPDTQYF

d_gene: .
abundance: .
j_gene: TRBJ1-1
v_gene: TRBV5-1
CDR3nt: TGCGCCAGCAGCTTGAACCCTCGACAGCCAGATGGAGCTTTCTTT
CDR3aa: CASSLNPRQPDGAFF

d_gene: .
abundance: .
j_gene: TRBJ1-2
v_gene: TRBV5-1
CDR3nt: TGCGCCAGCAGCTTCTCACGGGGCGCAGACTATGGCTACACCTTC
CDR3aa: CASSFSRGADYGYTF

d_gene: .
abundance: .
j_gene: TRBJ1-4
v_gene: TRBV7-8
CDR3nt: TGTGCCAGCAGCCCCAAGAGACAGAATGAAAAACTGTTTTTT
CDR3aa: CASSPKRQNEKLFF

d_gene: .
abundance: .
j_gene: TRBJ1-2
v_gene: TRBV6-1
CDR3nt: TGTGCCAGCAGTGAAGATCTCACCTCTAACTATGGCTACACCTTC
CDR3aa: CASSEDLTSNYGYTF

d_gene: .
abundance: .
j_gene: TRBJ1-2
v_gene: TRBV20-1
CDR3nt: TGCAGTGCTAGTTTGTCCGGGTTCGATGGCTACACCTTC
CDR3aa: CSASLSGFDGYTF

d_gene: .
abundance: .
j_gene: TRBJ2-4
v_gene: TRBV14
CDR3nt: TGTGCCAGCAGCCAAAACGGACGCCTCGTTTACATTCAGTACTTC
CDR3aa: CASSQNGRLVYIQYF

d_gene: .
abundance: .
j_gene: TRBJ2-2
v_gene: TRBV28
CDR3nt: TGTGCCAGCAGTTTGGGAGACAGGATTATCGGGGAGCTGTTTTTT
CDR3aa: CASSLGDRIIGELFF

d_gene: .
abundance: .
j_gene: TRBJ2-1
v_gene: TRBV7-8
CDR3nt: TGTGCCAGCAGCTTAGTGGAAACCTACAATGAGCAGTTCTTC
CDR3aa: CASSLVETYNEQFF

d_gene: .
abundance: .
j_gene: TRBJ1-6
v_gene: TRBV6-1
CDR3nt: TGTGCCAGCAGTGAAGCGCTCACAGCCCCTAATTCACCCCTCCACTTT
CDR3aa: CASSEALTAPNSPLHF

d_gene: .
abundance: .
j_gene: TRBJ1-1
v_gene: TRBV30
CDR3nt: TGTGCCTGGGACGGTGCCACTGAAGCTTTCTTT
CDR3aa: CAWDGATEAFF

d_gene: .
abundance: .
j_gene: TRBJ2-2
v_gene: TRBV6-5
CDR3nt: TGTGCCAGCAGTTACTCGACAGGACACTACACCGGGGAGCTGTTTTTT
CDR3aa: CASSYSTGHYTGELFF

d_gene: .
abundance: .
j_gene: TRBJ2-7
v_gene: TRBV4-3
CDR3nt: TGCGCCAGCAGCCAACTACTCGGGGACGACTACGAGCAGTACTTC
CDR3aa: CASSQLLGDDYEQYF

d_gene: .
abundance: .
j_gene: TRBJ2-7
v_gene: TRBV5-6
CDR3nt: TGTGCCAGCAGTAGGGACACCTCCTACGAGCAGTACTTC
CDR3aa: CASSRDTSYEQYF

d_gene: .
abundance: .
j_gene: TRBJ2-1
v_gene: TRBV18
CDR3nt: TGTGCCAGCTCCACGGCCGAGAATGAGCAGTTCTTC
CDR3aa: CASSTAENEQFF

d_gene: TRBD2
abundance: .
j_gene: TRBJ2-1
v_gene: TRBV6-5
CDR3nt: TGTGCCAGCAGCGGGACTAGCGGGAGAGTTGAGCAGTTCTTC
CDR3aa: CASSGTSGRVEQFF

d_gene: TRBD1
abundance: .
j_gene: TRBJ2-7
v_gene: TRBV28
CDR3nt: TGTGCCAGCAGTTTTCCGACCGACAGGGGCGAGCAGTACTTC
CDR3aa: CASSFPTDRGEQYF

d_gene: TRBD1
abundance: .
j_gene: TRBJ1-5
v_gene: TRBV5-1
CDR3nt: TGCGCCAGCAGCTTGGGGACAGGGAATCAGCCCCAGCATTTT
CDR3aa: CASSLGTGNQPQHF

d_gene: TRBD1
abundance: .
j_gene: TRBJ2-1
v_gene: TRBV30
CDR3nt: TGTGCCTGGTACCAACAGGGGGCAGGGGAGCAGTTCTTC
CDR3aa: CAWYQQGAGEQFF

d_gene: .
abundance: .
j_gene: TRBJ2-3
v_gene: TRBV29-1
CDR3nt: TGCAGCGTTGACACGGGAAGCACAGATACGCAGTATTTT
CDR3aa: CSVDTGSTDTQYF

d_gene: .
abundance: .
j_gene: TRBJ1-1
v_gene: TRBV19
CDR3nt: TGTGCCAGTACTAGAACAGCGGCGGTGAACACTGAAGCTTTCTTT
CDR3aa: CASTRTAAVNTEAFF

d_gene: .
abundance: .
j_gene: TRBJ1-1
v_gene: TRBV28
CDR3nt: TGTGCCAGCAGGATTAGGGGGAACACTGAAGCTTTCTTT
CDR3aa: CASRIRGNTEAFF

d_gene: .
abundance: .
j_gene: TRBJ2-7
v_gene: TRBV7-9
CDR3nt: TGTGCCAGCAGCTCCCATGACAGTTACGAGCAGTACTTC
CDR3aa: CASSSHDSYEQYF

d_gene: TRBD2
abundance: .
j_gene: TRBJ2-5
v_gene: TRBV14
CDR3nt: TGTGCCAGCAGCCCCCCAGCGGGGGGAGAGACCCAGTACTTC
CDR3aa: CASSPPAGGETQYF

d_gene: .
abundance: .
j_gene: TRBJ2-2
v_gene: TRBV6-2/TRBV6-3
CDR3nt: TGTGCCAGCAGTTACTCTGCGGTAACGAACACCGGGGAGCTGTTTTTT
CDR3aa: CASSYSAVTNTGELFF

d_gene: TRBD2
abundance: .
j_gene: TRBJ2-1
v_gene: TRBV28
CDR3nt: TGTGCCAGCAGTCGTGGGACTAGCGGGAGGGTAGCAGGTCGGCAGTTCTTC
CDR3aa: CASSRGTSGRVAGRQFF

d_gene: TRBD2
abundance: .
j_gene: TRBJ2-5
v_gene: TRBV19
CDR3nt: TGTGCCAGTACGCCCAGCGGGAGGTTAGAGACCCAGTACTTC
CDR3aa: CASTPSGRLETQYF

d_gene: TRBD1
abundance: .
j_gene: TRBJ1-2
v_gene: TRBV18
CDR3nt: TGTGCCAGCTCACCGGGGACAGGGGTCACTGGCTACACCTTC
CDR3aa: CASSPGTGVTGYTF

d_gene: TRBD1
abundance: .
j_gene: TRBJ1-4
v_gene: TRBV30
CDR3nt: TGTGCCTGGAGTGTACTTGGGGACAGGGAGTATGAAAAACTGTTTTTT
CDR3aa: CAWSVLGDREYEKLFF

d_gene: .
abundance: once
j_gene: TRBJ2-1
v_gene: TRBV4-1
CDR3nt: TGCGCCAGCAGCCAAGGTGGCAGGCTCTCCTACAATGAGCAGTTCTTC
CDR3aa: CASSQGGRLSYNEQFF

d_gene: .
abundance: .
j_gene: TRBJ2-5
v_gene: TRBV4-2
CDR3nt: TGTGCCAGCAGCCAAGTGGACACGGGCCGAGAGACCCAGTACTTC
CDR3aa: CASSQVDTGRETQYF

d_gene: TRBD1
abundance: .
j_gene: TRBJ1-2
v_gene: TRBV6-6
CDR3nt: TGTGCCAGCAGCTGGACAGGAGCTTCAACGTCCTATGGCTACACCTTC
CDR3aa: CASSWTGASTSYGYTF

d_gene: .
abundance: .
j_gene: TRBJ2-7
v_gene: TRBV3-1/TRBV3-2
CDR3nt: TGTGCCAGCAGCCAGTCCCGGGCGATAATAGGCTACGAGCAGTACTTC
CDR3aa: CASSQSRAIIGYEQYF

d_gene: TRBD2
abundance: .
j_gene: TRBJ2-3
v_gene: TRBV3-1/TRBV3-2
CDR3nt: TGTGCCAGCAGCCAATTTACTAGCGGGGGGGGCACAGATACGCAGTATTTT
CDR3aa: CASSQFTSGGGTDTQYF